These 14 T cell receptor beta chains were sequenced from one sample in a study of blood T cell repertoires in COVID-19. Method: immunoSEQ multiplex PCR; TCRdb's copy keeps in-frame clones and lacks some. In the table there are some 700,000 clones, about 87% of which are singletons. The sample consisted of peripheral blood. The receptors stem from a woman between 18 and 30 years old with acute or convalescent COVID-19.

The chain couples TRBV5-1 to TRBJ2-3; TRBD2 aligns across 8 bases. J was trimmed by 3 bases and V by 1 base; bases with no gene match: 7. The CDR3 consists of 16 residues. CDR1 SGHRS and CDR2 YFSETQ come from the germline V gene. This chain's CDR3 is CASSLSPAGVTDTQYF. CDR3 sequence (DNA): TGCGCCAGCAGCTTGTCCCCAGCGGGGGTGACAGATACGCAGTATTTT.

The chain is built from TRBV10-3 and TRBJ1-6; D remains ambiguous. The V gene's germline CDR1 is ENHRY and CDR2 SYGVKD. Trimming pared 6 bases from V and 7 bases from J, leaving 7 bases between. The CDR3 consists of 12 residues. In nucleotides, the CDR3 is TGTGCCATCAGCGCGGGGAATTCACCCCTCCACTTT. Amino acids: CAISAGNSPLHF.

This chain links TRBV21-1 with TRBJ1-2; the table assigns TRBD1, which was not confirmed against the DNA. TRBV21-1 is assigned pseudogene status. The CDR3 contains 15 residues. This CDR3 is CASRTERQGTGGYTF. In nucleotides, the CDR3 is TGTGCCAGCAGAACAGAACGACAGGGTACGGGTGGCTACACCTTC.

This rearrangement joins TRBV19 to TRBJ1-1; D perhaps matches TRBD1 (6 bases). The CDR3 is made up of 15 amino acids. The germline V gene has CDR1 LNHDA and CDR2 SQIVND (reference sequence). V shed 10 bases and J shed 1 base, with 19 bases lying between them. CDR3 DNA sequence: TGTGCCACGACCCCACAGGGTCGAGAGAACACTGAAGCTTTCTTT. Encoded protein: CATTPQGRENTEAFF.

The V call is TRBV27, the J call TRBJ2-7; tentatively, D is TRBD1 (5 bases). The V gene's germline CDR1 is MNHEY and CDR2 SMNVEV (reference sequence). With 4 bases removed from V and 3 bases from J, the gap between germline ends came to 16 bases. CDR3 length: 15 amino acids. The DNA of the CDR3 is TGTGCCAGCAGTTCCCCCAGGGAAACCAGCTACGAGCAGTACTTC. As protein: CASSSPRETSYEQYF.

V and J are TRBV5-5 and TRBJ2-5; 13 bases line up with TRBD2. V trimming: 2 bases; J trimming: 1 base; junction bases outside the gene matches: 8. Germline V CDR1 and CDR2: SGHKS, YYEKEE (reference sequence). CDR3 size: 18 residues. The CDR3 loop is CASSFPTSGGAVQETQYF. The CDR3 bases are TGTGCCAGCAGCTTTCCCACTAGCGGGGGGGCCGTCCAAGAGACCCAGTACTTC. The full variable domain, with the rest looked up from reference TRBV5-5 and TRBJ2-5, is DAGVTQSPTHLIKTRGQQVTLRCSPISGHKSVSWYQQVLGQGPQFIFQYYEKEERGRGNFPDRFSARQFPNYSSELNVNALLLGDSALYLCASSFPTSGGAVQETQYFGPGTRLLVL.

J is TRBJ1-4 and V is TRBV21-1. TRBV21-1 is listed as a pseudogene. The CDR3 length is 16 residues. The CDR3 here is CASGEGVGAPTEKLFF. The CDR3 nucleotides read TGTGCCAGCGGGGAGGGGGTAGGGGCCCCAACCGAAAAACTGTTTTTT.

The chain is built from TRBV19 and TRBJ2-7, with 7 bases that match TRBD1. This CDR3 is 12 amino acids long. Germline CDR1 is LNHDA and CDR2 is SQIVND (reference sequence). Trimming took 5 bases from V and 10 from J; bases not matched to a gene: 8. CDR3: CASSPTDRVQYF. The DNA for the CDR3 is TGTGCCAGTAGTCCCACCGACAGGGTACAGTACTTC.

V gene TRBV25-1 combines with J gene TRBJ1-1, with D tentatively TRBD1 (5 bases). CDR3 length: 12 residues. The V gene's germline CDR1 is MGHDK and CDR2 SYGVNS. The ends were cut back, 5 bases at V and 7 bases at J, with 11 bases in the middle. CDR3 in DNA: TGTGCCAGCAGTTGGGGGGTGAGTGAAGCTTTCTTT. It specifies CASSWGVSEAFF.

This chain connects TRBV7-2 to TRBJ2-7, with a tentative D call TRBD2 (6 bases). Germline V gives CDR1 SGHTA, CDR2 FQGNSA. V was shortened by 4 bases and J by 3 bases, with 13 bases between the two germline ends. The CDR3 covers 14 residues. The DNA for the CDR3 is TGTGCCAGCAGCTCGCAGGGACTGGGCTACGAGCAGTACTTC. Protein product: CASSSQGLGYEQYF.

The chain recombines TRBV6-1 with TRBJ2-3; 7 nucleotides line up with TRBD1. Germline trimming cut 4 bases from V and 0 bases from J; bases unmatched to any gene: 19. The CDR3 runs 20 residues. Germline values: CDR1 MNHNS, CDR2 SASEGT. The DNA for the CDR3 is TGTGCCAGCAGTGGCTCCGGTTACTTCCGGGACAGCTTTAGCACAGATACGCAGTATTTT. Translating gives CASSGSGYFRDSFSTDTQYF.

The chain has TRBV18 and TRBJ1-1; 9 nucleotides line up with TRBD1. Looked up from germline, CDR1 is KGHSH and CDR2 is LQKENI. The CDR3 covers 18 residues. The V gene end was trimmed by 5 bases and the J gene end by 2 bases; junction bases not matched to a gene: 15. Here the CDR3 DNA reads TGTGCCAGCTCAGTCAGCCGGGACAGGGTGGGTATTAACACTGAAGCTTTCTTT. It yields the protein CASSVSRDRVGINTEAFF.

The chain employs TRBV9 and TRBJ2-3, with 12 positions matching TRBD2. Per germline, CDR1 SGDLS and CDR2 YYNGEE. This CDR3 comprises 13 residues. V lost 6 bases and J lost 7; bases outside the gene matches: 3. The CDR3 spells CASTSGGANTQYF. The DNA for the CDR3 is TGTGCCAGCACTAGCGGGGGGGCAAATACGCAGTATTTT.

The rearrangement uses TRBV6-5 and TRBJ2-7; weak D call: TRBD2 (7 bases). Germline CDR1 and CDR2: MNHEY and SVGAGI. The CDR3 is 15 amino acids. V lost 5 bases and J lost 5, with 19 bases in between. CDR3 DNA sequence: TGTGCCAGCAGTAGGGGGGGCCTCCCATCGGACGAGCAGTACTTC. It is translated as CASSRGGLPSDEQYF.